A single TCR beta chain is shown here with its context. TCRdb keeps only in-frame clones here, not all; method: immunoSEQ multiplex PCR. The sample records fewer than 150,000 clones, roughly 80% being singletons. The V gene end was trimmed by 2 bases and the J gene end by 8 bases; junction bases not matched to a gene: 2. The CDR3 is made up of 12 amino acids. CDR1 is SGHAT and CDR2 is FQNNGV in the germline V gene. The sample belongs to a study of blood T cell repertoires in COVID-19. The V call is TRBV11-2, the J call TRBJ1-2; 7 bases map to TRBD1. This clonotype was sampled from a man aged 50 or older with acute or convalescent COVID-19. The sequenced sample consisted of peripheral blood. In DNA, the CDR3 is TGTGCCAGCAGCTTACAGGGGGTGGGCTACACCTTC. Amino acid sequence: CASSLQGVGYTF.